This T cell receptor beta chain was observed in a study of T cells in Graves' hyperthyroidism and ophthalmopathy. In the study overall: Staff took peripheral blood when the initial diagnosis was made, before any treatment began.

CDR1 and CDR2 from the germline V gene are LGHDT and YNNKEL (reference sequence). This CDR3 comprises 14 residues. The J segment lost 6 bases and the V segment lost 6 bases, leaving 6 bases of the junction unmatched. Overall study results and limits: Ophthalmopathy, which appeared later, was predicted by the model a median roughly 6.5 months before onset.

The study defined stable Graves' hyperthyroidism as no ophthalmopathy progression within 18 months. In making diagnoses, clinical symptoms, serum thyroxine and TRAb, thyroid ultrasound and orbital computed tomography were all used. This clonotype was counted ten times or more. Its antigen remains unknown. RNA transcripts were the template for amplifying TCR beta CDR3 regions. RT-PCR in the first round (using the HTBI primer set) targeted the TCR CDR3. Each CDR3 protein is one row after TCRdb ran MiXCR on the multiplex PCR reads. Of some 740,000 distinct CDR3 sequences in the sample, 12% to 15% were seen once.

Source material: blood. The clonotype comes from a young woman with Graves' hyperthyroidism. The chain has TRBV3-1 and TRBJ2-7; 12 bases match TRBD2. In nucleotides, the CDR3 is TGTGCCAGCAGACTAGCGGGAGGCAATCCCGAGCAGTACTTC. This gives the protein CASRLAGGNPEQYF.